The 18 T cell receptor beta chains below were found in one sample sequenced in a study of shared clonotypes between healthy human individuals. Clones were read by immunoSEQ multiplex PCR, and TCRdb kept only the in-frame ones, dropping some. The sample has under 2.5 million clones, under 95% seen once. The source material was naive CD4+ T cells from PBMCs. Subset of the sample: CD45RA+ positively selected. Receptor source: a man in his late teens or twenties in good health. Some clones in this sample may be carry-over from other donors' samples.

V is TRBV19 and J is TRBJ1-5; 7 bases align to TRBD1. Per the germline V gene, CDR1 is LNHDA and CDR2 is SQIVND (reference sequence). The CDR3 covers 14 residues. Trimming at V came to 7 bases and at J to 2 bases, leaving 5 bases not matched to a gene. As DNA, the CDR3 is TGTGCCAGTAATAACAGGGGCGGCAATCAGCCCCAGCATTTT. Its translation is CASNNRGGNQPQHF.

This clone was counted between two and nine times. The chain uses TRBV2 and TRBJ1-2; D unresolved. V lost 1 base to trimming and J lost 6 bases, with 6 bases between them. Germline CDR1 is SNHLY and CDR2 is FYNNEI. The CDR3 has 12 amino acids. CDR3 sequence reads: CASSEGLNGYTF. CDR3 bases: TGTGCCAGCAGTGAAGGGTTAAATGGCTACACCTTC.

This clone was recorded once. The rearrangement links TRBV5-6 to TRBJ1-3; D ambiguous. V lost 2 bases and J 2 bases, leaving 11 bases between the germline ends. CDR1 SGHDT and CDR2 YYEEEE come from the germline V gene. The length of the CDR3 is 15 residues. The CDR3 nucleotides read TGTGCCAGCAGCTTTGGGGTACGGGCTGGAAACACCATATATTTT. This sequence encodes CASSFGVRAGNTIYF.

The chain is built from TRBV29-1 and TRBJ2-2, with 7 nucleotides matching TRBD2. CDR1 and CDR2 from the germline V gene are SQVTM and ANQGSEA. J was trimmed by 1 base and V by 4 bases; bases with no gene match: 3. This CDR3 is 14 amino acids long. CDR3 DNA sequence: TGCAGCGTTGGACTAGCAGAGAACACCGGGGAGCTGTTTTTT. Translated, it gives CSVGLAENTGELFF.

The rearrangement uses TRBV28 and TRBJ2-6, with 7 bases identical to TRBD2. Trimming cost V 4 bases and J 0 bases; bases outside gene matches: 6. The germline CDR1 and CDR2 sequences are MDHEN and SYDVKM. CDR3 length: 17 residues. In nucleotides, the CDR3 is TGTGCCAGCAGTTCGGGGGGAAATCTCTCTGGGGCCAACGTCCTGACTTTC. Encoded protein: CASSSGGNLSGANVLTF.

The V gene is TRBV7-2, the J gene TRBJ2-5; D might be TRBD2 (5 bases). The CDR3 consists of 14 residues. Germline-derived CDR1 and CDR2 are SGHTA and FQGNSA. Trimming left V 1 base short and J 5 bases short, with 11 bases between. The CDR3 DNA sequence: TGTGCCAGCAGCTTAGTTGTCGGGGTCGAGACCCAGTACTTC. Translation gives CASSLVVGVETQYF. The variable domain in full, with the rest retrieved from reference TRBV7-2 and TRBJ2-5, is GAGVSQSPSNKVTEKGKDVELRCDPISGHTALYWYRQSLGQGLEFLIYFQGNSAPDKSGLPSDRFSAERTGGSVSTLTIQRTQQEDSAVYLCASSLVVGVETQYFGPGTRLLVL.

The gene calls are TRBV28 and TRBJ2-7; D may be TRBD1 (5 bases). Trimming removed 10 bases from V and 6 bases from J, with 19 bases in between. Looked up from germline, CDR1 is MDHEN and CDR2 is SYDVKM. This CDR3 is built from 13 residues. CDR3 region: CAIAQARAVEQYF. Written as DNA, the CDR3 is TGTGCCATCGCCCAGGCCAGGGCGGTCGAGCAGTACTTC.

In the case of this clone: The same CDR3 arises from other DNA sequences in this sample as well. The CDR3 protein is CASSPPGNEQFF. The CDR3 DNA reads as TGTGCCAGCTCACCCCCCGGGAATGAGCAGTTCTTC. The chain uses TRBV18 and TRBJ2-1; D unresolved. Trimming took 3 bases from V and 7 from J, leaving 7 bases between them. CDR1 is KGHSH, CDR2 LQKENI, per germline. The CDR3 sequence is 12 residues long.

For this clone: The same CDR3 is also encoded by other DNA sequences in this sample. The V gene is TRBV15, the J gene TRBJ2-5; TRBD1 agrees at 7 bases. V shed 1 base and J 3 bases; nucleotides not matched to a gene: 2. Germline assignment: CDR1 LNHNV and CDR2 YYDKDF (reference sequence). The CDR3 is made up of 14 amino acids. DNA of the CDR3: TGTGCCACCAGCAGAGGAGGGACAGAAGAGACCCAGTACTTC. As protein: CATSRGGTEETQYF. Using reference TRBV15 and TRBJ2-5 for the parts outside the CDR3, the full variable domain is DAMVIQNPRYQVTQFGKPVTLSCSQTLNHNVMYWYQQKSSQAPKLLFHYYDKDFNNEADTPDNFQSRRPNTSFCFLDIRSPGLGDTAMYLCATSRGGTEETQYFGPGTRLLVL.

On this clone itself: The sample contains more than one DNA sequence encoding this CDR3. The chain carries TRBV5-1 and TRBJ2-1, with 11 nucleotides matching TRBD2. Germline V CDR1 and CDR2: SGHRS, YFSETQ. Trimming took 4 bases from V and 7 from J; bases not matched to a gene: 7. The CDR3 runs 15 residues. For the CDR3, the DNA is TGCGCCAGCAGCCCTACTAGCGGGAGTCAGAATGAGCAGTTCTTC. It encodes CASSPTSGSQNEQFF.

The chain uses TRBV5-6 and TRBJ1-5; no clear D gene. CDR1 and CDR2 (germline): SGHDT, YYEEEE. The CDR3 covers 13 residues. V lost 5 bases, J lost 6 bases, and 12 bases lay in between. The CDR3 sequence is CASRKWMGQPQHF. In DNA, the CDR3 is TGTGCCAGCAGGAAATGGATGGGTCAGCCCCAGCATTTT.

The chain has TRBV9 and TRBJ2-7, with D possibly TRBD1 on 5 matching bases. The V gene lost 3 bases and the J gene lost 5 bases, with 18 bases spanning the gap. Germline V lookup: CDR1 SGDLS, CDR2 YYNGEE. The CDR3 length is 15 residues. The CDR3 is CASSGQGATWDEQYF. As DNA, the CDR3 is TGTGCCAGCAGCGGGCAGGGCGCGACTTGGGACGAGCAGTACTTC.

The chain has TRBV7-7 and TRBJ2-5; D is unclear. Germline V CDR1 and CDR2: SSHAT, FNYEAQ (reference sequence). Trimming took 4 bases from V and 4 from J, leaving 13 bases between them. The CDR3 length is 14 residues. CDR3 protein: CASSSPERGETQYF. DNA of the CDR3: TGTGCCAGCAGCTCCCCCGAGCGCGGAGAGACCCAGTACTTC.

The chain recombines TRBV18 with TRBJ2-2; possibly TRBD1 for D (6 bases). The V and J ends lost 4 bases and 6 bases respectively, with 12 bases between them. Germline loops: CDR1 KGHSH, CDR2 LQKENI. This CDR3 has 14 amino acids. The CDR3 loop reads CASSQAGVPGELFF. In nucleotides, the CDR3 is TGTGCCAGCTCACAAGCAGGGGTCCCCGGGGAGCTGTTTTTT.

J is TRBJ1-5 and V is TRBV29-1; TRBD1 aligns across 10 bases. CDR3 length equals 15 residues. J was trimmed by 6 bases and V by 4 bases; bases with no gene match: 9. Per the germline V gene, CDR1 is SQVTM and CDR2 is ANQGSEA. This CDR3 reads CSVVLGQGTGQPQHF. The CDR3, as DNA: TGCAGCGTTGTTTTGGGACAGGGGACCGGTCAGCCCCAGCATTTT. The full variable domain, its missing parts supplied by reference TRBV29-1 and TRBJ1-5, is SAVISQKPSRDICQRGTSLTIQCQVDSQVTMMFWYRQQPGQSLTLIATANQGSEATYESGFVIDKFPISRPNLTFSTLTVSNMSPEDSSIYLCSVVLGQGTGQPQHFGDGTRLSIL.

The chain uses TRBV7-6 and TRBJ1-4; D may be TRBD1 (5 bases). CDR1 is SGHVS and CDR2 is FNYEAQ in the germline V gene. There are 14 residues in the CDR3. V was shortened by 0 bases and J by 8 bases, with 10 bases between the two germline ends. The CDR3 DNA sequence: TGTGCCAGCAGCTTAGCGGGGGGGATCGAAAAACTGTTTTTT. Its protein product is CASSLAGGIEKLFF.

This clone was seen only once. The chain's CDR3 is CAWRASGHPEQYF. In DNA, the CDR3 is TGTGCCTGGCGGGCTAGCGGCCACCCCGAGCAGTACTTC. V is TRBV2 and J is TRBJ2-7; 7 nucleotides match TRBD2. The CDR3 spans 13 residues. J was trimmed by 6 bases and V by 11 bases; bases with no gene match: 13. The germline gives CDR1 SNHLY, CDR2 FYNNEI.

This clone was detected a few times. The chain combines TRBV2 with TRBJ1-3; D unclear. The CDR3 runs 12 residues. Germline lookup yields CDR1 SNHLY and CDR2 FYNNEI. V was trimmed by 8 bases and J by 0 bases, leaving 5 bases between them. The CDR3 nucleotides read TGTGCCAGCGGAATCTCTGGAAACACCATATATTTT. It translates to CASGISGNTIYF.